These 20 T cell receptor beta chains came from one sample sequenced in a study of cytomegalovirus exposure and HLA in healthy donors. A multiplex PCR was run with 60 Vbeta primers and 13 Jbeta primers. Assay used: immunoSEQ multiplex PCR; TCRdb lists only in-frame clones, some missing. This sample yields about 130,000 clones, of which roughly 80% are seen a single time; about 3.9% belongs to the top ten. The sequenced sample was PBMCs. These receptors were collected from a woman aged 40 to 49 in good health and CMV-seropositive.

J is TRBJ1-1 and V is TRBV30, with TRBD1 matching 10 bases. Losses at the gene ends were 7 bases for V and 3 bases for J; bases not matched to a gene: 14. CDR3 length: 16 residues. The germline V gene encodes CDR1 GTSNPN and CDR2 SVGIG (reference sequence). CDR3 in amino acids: CALRPGTGVGYTEAFF. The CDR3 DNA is TGTGCCTTACGACCCGGGACAGGGGTTGGGTACACTGAAGCTTTCTTT.

CDR3 in DNA: TGCGCCAGCAGCCAAGATTCGGGGTCTTCTGGAAACACCATATATTTT. Translated, it gives CASSQDSGSSGNTIYF. This chain uses TRBV4-3 with TRBJ1-3; D is unclear. Germline CDR1 and CDR2: LGHNA and YSLEER. The CDR3 is 16 amino acids. V lost 0 bases and J lost 1, with 10 bases in between.

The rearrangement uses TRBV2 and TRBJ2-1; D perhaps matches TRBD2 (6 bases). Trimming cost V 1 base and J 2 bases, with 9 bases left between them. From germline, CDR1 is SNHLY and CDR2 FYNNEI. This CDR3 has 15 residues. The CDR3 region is CASSEGTTPYNEQFF. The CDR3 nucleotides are TGTGCCAGCAGTGAAGGGACTACCCCCTACAATGAGCAGTTCTTC.

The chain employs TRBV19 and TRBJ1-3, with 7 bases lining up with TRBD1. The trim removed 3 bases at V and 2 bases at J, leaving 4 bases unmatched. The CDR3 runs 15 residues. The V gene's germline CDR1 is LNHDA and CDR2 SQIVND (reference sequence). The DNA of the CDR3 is TGTGCCAGTAGTATTGGGACAGCGACTGGAAACACCATATATTTT. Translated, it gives CASSIGTATGNTIYF. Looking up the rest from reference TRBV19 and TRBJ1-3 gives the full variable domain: DGGITQSPKYLFRKEGQNVTLSCEQNLNHDAMYWYRQDPGQGLRLIYYSQIVNDFQKGDIAEGYSVSREKKESFPLTVTSAQKNPTAFYLCASSIGTATGNTIYFGEGSWLTVV.

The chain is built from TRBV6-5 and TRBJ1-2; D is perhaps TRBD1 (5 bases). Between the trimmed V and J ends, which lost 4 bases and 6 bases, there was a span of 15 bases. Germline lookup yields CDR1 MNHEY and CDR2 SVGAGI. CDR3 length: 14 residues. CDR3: CASSLMSGLDGYTF. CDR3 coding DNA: TGTGCCAGCAGTTTGATGTCAGGGCTAGATGGCTACACCTTC.

The CDR3 DNA reads as TGCAGCGTTGGGCCAGGGTGGAACACTGAAGCTTTCTTT. Its translation: CSVGPGWNTEAFF. The genes are TRBV29-1 and TRBJ1-1, with a possible D match to TRBD1 (5 bases). The CDR3 has 13 amino acids. Deletions cut 4 bases from V and 1 base from J, with 10 bases between. Germline CDR1 and CDR2: SQVTM and ANQGSEA.

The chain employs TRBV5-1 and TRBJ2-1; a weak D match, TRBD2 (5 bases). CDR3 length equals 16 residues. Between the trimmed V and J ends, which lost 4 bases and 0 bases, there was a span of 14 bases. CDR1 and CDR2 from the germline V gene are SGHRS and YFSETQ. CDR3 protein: CASSPGLLSSYNEQFF. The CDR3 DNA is TGCGCCAGCAGCCCCGGACTGTTAAGCTCCTACAATGAGCAGTTCTTC.

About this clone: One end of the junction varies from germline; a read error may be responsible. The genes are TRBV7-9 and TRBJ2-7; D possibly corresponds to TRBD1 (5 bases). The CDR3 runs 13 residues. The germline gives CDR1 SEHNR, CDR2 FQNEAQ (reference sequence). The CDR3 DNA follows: TGTTCCAGCAGCTTAGGACACTCCTACGAGCAGTACTTC. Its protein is CSSSLGHSYEQYF.

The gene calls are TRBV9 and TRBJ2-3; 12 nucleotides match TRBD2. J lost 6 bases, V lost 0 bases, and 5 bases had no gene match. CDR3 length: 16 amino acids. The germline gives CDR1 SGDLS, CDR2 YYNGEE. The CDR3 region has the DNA TGTGCCAGCAGCGTAGGGACTAGCGGGAACTGGGATACGCAGTATTTT. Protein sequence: CASSVGTSGNWDTQYF. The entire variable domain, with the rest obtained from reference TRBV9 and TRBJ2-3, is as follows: DSGVTQTPKHLITATGQRVTLRCSPRSGDLSVYWYQQSLDQGLQFLIQYYNGEERAKGNILERFSAQQFPDLHSELNLSSLELGDSALYFCASSVGTSGNWDTQYFGPGTRLTVL.

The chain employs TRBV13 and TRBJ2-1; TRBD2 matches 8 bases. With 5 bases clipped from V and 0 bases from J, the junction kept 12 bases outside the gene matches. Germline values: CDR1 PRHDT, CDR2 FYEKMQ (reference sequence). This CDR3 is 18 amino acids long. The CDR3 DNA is TGTGCCAGCAGCGACGCCCCACTAGCGGAGTTCTCCTACAATGAGCAGTTCTTC. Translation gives CASSDAPLAEFSYNEQFF.

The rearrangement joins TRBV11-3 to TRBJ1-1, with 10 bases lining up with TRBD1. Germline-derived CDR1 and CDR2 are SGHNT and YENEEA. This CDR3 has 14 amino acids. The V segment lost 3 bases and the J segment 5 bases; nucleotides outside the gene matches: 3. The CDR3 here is CASSFRTGGTEAFF. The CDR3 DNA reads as TGTGCCAGCAGCTTTCGGACAGGGGGTACTGAAGCTTTCTTT. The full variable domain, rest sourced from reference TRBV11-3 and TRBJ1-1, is EAGVVQSPRYKIIEKKQPVAFWCNPISGHNTLYWYLQNLGQGPELLIRYENEEAVDDSQLPKDRFSAERLKGVDSTLKIQPAELGDSAVYLCASSFRTGGTEAFFGQGTRLTVV.

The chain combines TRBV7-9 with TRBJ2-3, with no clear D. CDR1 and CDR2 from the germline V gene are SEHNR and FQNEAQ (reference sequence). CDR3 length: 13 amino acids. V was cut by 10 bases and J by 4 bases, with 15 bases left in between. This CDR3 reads CATPDGEADTQYF. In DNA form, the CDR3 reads TGTGCCACCCCTGACGGAGAGGCAGATACGCAGTATTTT.

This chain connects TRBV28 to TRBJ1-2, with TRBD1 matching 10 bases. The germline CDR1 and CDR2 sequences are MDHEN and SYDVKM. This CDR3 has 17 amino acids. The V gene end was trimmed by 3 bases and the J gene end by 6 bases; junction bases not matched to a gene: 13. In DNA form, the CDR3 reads TGTGCCAGCAGTTTGAGTACGCCGGGACAGGGGAAGGATGGCTACACCTTC. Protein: CASSLSTPGQGKDGYTF.

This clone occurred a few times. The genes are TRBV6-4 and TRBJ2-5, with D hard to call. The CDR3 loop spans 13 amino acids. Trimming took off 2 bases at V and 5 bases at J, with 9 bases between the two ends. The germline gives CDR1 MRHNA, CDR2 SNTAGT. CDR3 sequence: CASSDARVETQYF. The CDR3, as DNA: TGTGCCAGCAGTGACGCCCGGGTGGAGACCCAGTACTTC.

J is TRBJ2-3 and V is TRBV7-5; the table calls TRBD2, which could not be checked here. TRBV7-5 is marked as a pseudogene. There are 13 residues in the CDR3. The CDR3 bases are TGTGCCAGAAGCCCCGGTTGGCTAGCGGCGCAGTATTTT. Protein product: CARSPGWLAAQYF.

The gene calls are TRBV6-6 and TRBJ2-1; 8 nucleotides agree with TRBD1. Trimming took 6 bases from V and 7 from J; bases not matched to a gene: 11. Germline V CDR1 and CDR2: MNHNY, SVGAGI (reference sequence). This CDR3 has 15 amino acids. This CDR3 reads CASRTSWTGLNEQFF. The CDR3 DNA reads TGTGCCAGCAGGACATCCTGGACAGGGCTGAATGAGCAGTTCTTC.

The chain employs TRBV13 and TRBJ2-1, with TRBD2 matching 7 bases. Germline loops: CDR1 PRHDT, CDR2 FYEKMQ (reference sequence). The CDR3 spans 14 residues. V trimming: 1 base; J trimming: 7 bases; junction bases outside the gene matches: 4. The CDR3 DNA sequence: TGTGCCAGCAGCTTAGTCAAGGGAGGGAATGAGCAGTTCTTC. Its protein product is CASSLVKGGNEQFF.

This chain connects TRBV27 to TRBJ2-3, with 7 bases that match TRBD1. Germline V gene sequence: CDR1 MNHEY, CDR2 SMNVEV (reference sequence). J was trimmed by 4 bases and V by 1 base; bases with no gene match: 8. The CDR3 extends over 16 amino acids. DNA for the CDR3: TGTGCCAGCAGTTTATGGGTGGGGCAGGGGGCAGATACGCAGTATTTT. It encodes CASSLWVGQGADTQYF.

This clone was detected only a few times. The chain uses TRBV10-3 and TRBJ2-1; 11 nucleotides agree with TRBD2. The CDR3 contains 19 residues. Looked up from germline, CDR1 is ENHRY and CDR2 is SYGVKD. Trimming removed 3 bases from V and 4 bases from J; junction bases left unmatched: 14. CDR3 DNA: TGTGCCATCAGTGACTTACCACCATCGACTAGCGGGATATACAATGAGCAGTTCTTC. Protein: CAISDLPPSTSGIYNEQFF.

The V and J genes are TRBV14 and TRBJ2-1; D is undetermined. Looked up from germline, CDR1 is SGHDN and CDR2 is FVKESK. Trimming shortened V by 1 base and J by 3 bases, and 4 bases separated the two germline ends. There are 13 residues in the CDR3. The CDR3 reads CASSQARYNEQFF. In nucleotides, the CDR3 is TGTGCCAGCAGCCAAGCTCGCTACAATGAGCAGTTCTTC.